This note documents a single TCR beta chain sequence. Its antigen remains unknown. This specimen comes from a study of cytotoxic CD8 clonotypes in ibrutinib-treated CLL. Study details: Partial responders around 25, complete 2; about twelve progressed and some 15 stayed in remission by median roughly 70 months.

V gave up 3 bases and J gave up 5 bases, with 16 bases separating them. The CDR3 loop spans 15 amino acids. Germline V gene sequence: CDR1 KGHSH, CDR2 LQKENI. Sequencing used immunoSEQ multiplex PCR; TCRdb keeps in-frame clones, though not all of them. The sample includes about 69,000 clones, around 81% seen only once; the top ten take roughly 7.5%. General study findings and limits: Clonality increased with ibrutinib response but returned toward baseline at progression.

The chain employs TRBV18 and TRBJ1-1; possibly TRBD1 for D (6 bases). This receptor was identified in a human donor with chronic lymphocytic leukemia. This specimen consisted of PBMCs, obtained at disease progression, from a patient treated with ibrutinib. The CDR3 is CASSPQRGVVTEAFF. DNA for the CDR3: TGTGCCAGCTCACCCCAGAGGGGGGTGGTGACTGAAGCTTTCTTT.